This T cell receptor (beta chain) was observed in a study of blood T cell repertoires in COVID-19. Study-wide context: Specimens from acute and convalescent COVID-19 originated in the United States, Italy and Spain. Sources were T cells, B-cell-depleted T cells, or PBMCs; the material itself was cDNA or gDNA.

Original analysis: Reference gene primer amplification gave estimated nucleated cell counts. Sequencing was performed with immunoSEQ multiplex PCR; in TCRdb, only in-frame clones are kept and a portion is missing. V, J and clone size reflect that table, while D and trimming were determined from the DNA. The data contain fewer than 140,000 clones, about two thirds of them singletons. Germline values: CDR1 MNHNY, CDR2 SVGAGI (reference sequence). The CDR3 spans 15 residues. V trimming: 7 bases; J trimming: 0 bases; junction bases outside the gene matches: 7. Sample: peripheral blood. The V and J genes are TRBV6-6 and TRBJ2-3; 7 nucleotides match TRBD2. This sequence originates from a human donor with acute or convalescent COVID-19. The donor label of this sample is uncertain. CDR3 in amino acids: CASISSGTSTDTQYF. The CDR3 DNA follows: TGTGCCAGCATCTCCAGCGGGACCAGCACAGATACGCAGTATTTT.